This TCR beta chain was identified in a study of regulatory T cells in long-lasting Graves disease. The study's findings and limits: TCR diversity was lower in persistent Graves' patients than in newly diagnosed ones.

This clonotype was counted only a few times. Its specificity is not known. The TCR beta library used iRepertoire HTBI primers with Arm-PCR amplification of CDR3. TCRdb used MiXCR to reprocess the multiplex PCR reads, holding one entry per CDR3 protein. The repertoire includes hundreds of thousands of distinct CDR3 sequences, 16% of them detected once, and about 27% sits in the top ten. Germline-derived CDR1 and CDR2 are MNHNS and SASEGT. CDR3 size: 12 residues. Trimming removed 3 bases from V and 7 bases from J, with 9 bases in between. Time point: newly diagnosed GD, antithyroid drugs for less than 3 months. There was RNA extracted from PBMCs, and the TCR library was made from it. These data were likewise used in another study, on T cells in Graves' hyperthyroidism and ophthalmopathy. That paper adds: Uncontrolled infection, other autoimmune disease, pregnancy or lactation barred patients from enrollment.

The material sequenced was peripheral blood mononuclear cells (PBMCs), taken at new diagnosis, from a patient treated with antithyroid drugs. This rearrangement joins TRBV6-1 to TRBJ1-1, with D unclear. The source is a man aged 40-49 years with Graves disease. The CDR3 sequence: CASSDRGDEAFF. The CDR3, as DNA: TGTGCCAGCAGTGATCGGGGAGATGAAGCTTTCTTT.